Below, 23 T cell receptor beta chains from the same sample are listed, as sequenced in a study of neurological immune-mediated disorders. In TCRdb, the 5' RACE reads were re-called with MiXCR into one record per CDR3 protein. The data show 14,000 or so distinct CDR3 sequences, about 10% seen once. Sequencing input: PBMCs. These receptors were obtained from a woman in her forties in good health.

This clonotype was seen ten or more times. The J gene is TRBJ1-1, the V gene TRBV7-9; D remains unclear. In germline, CDR1 is SEHNR, CDR2 FQNEAQ (reference sequence). The CDR3 totals 13 residues. Deletions cut 5 bases from V and 0 bases from J, with 7 bases between. CDR3 loop: CASSPHMNTEAFF. CDR3 nucleotides: TGTGCCAGCAGCCCTCATATGAACACTGAAGCTTTCTTT.

This clonotype was recorded many times. As DNA, the CDR3 is TGCAGTGCCAACCGGGTGGGCGGGACTCGTAATGAAAAACTGTTTTTT. This gives the protein CSANRVGGTRNEKLFF. The rearrangement uses TRBV20-1 and TRBJ1-4, with D possibly TRBD1 on 5 matching bases. Germline V gene sequence: CDR1 DFQATT, CDR2 SNEGSKA (reference sequence). V lost 6 bases and J lost 4, with 21 bases in between. This CDR3 has 16 residues.

The rearrangement joins TRBV15 to TRBJ1-2; D ambiguous. V lost 5 bases to trimming and J lost 4 bases, with 5 bases between them. The germline V gene has CDR1 LNHNV and CDR2 YYDKDF (reference sequence). The CDR3 length is 11 residues. The CDR3 is CATSSSYGYTF. Written as DNA, the CDR3 is TGTGCCACCAGCTCCAGCTATGGCTACACCTTC.

This clonotype was recorded at least ten times. V usage is TRBV3-1 and J usage is TRBJ2-2; maybe TRBD2 (6 bases). The CDR3 is made up of 14 amino acids. Trimming took 10 bases from V and 6 from J, leaving 18 bases between them. Germline CDR1 and CDR2: LGHDT and YNNKEL (reference sequence). CDR3 sequence (DNA): TGTGCCACCGAGGGACTCGAGACACCCGGGGAGCTGTTTTTT. It codes for CATEGLETPGELFF.

This clonotype came up a few times. The gene calls are TRBV14 and TRBJ2-7; 9 bases agree with TRBD2. V shed 5 bases, J shed 3 bases, and the junction held 8 bases outside the gene matches. The germline V gene has CDR1 SGHDN and CDR2 FVKESK. This CDR3 region has 15 residues. The CDR3 DNA is TGTGCCAGCAGCGAAACTAGCGGGCGGGTCTACGAGCAGTACTTC. It specifies CASSETSGRVYEQYF.

This clonotype is medium-sized. This chain connects TRBV21-1 to TRBJ2-7; the D segment call TRBD2 is taken from the table without a DNA check. TRBV21-1 is described as a pseudogene. The CDR3 is 16 amino acids. CDR3 sequence reads: CASSKETSGVSYEQYF. DNA of the CDR3: TGTGCCAGCAGCAAAGAGACTAGCGGGGTCTCCTACGAGCAGTACTTC.

This clonotype qualifies as medium-sized. The V and J genes are TRBV5-1 and TRBJ2-7; D is unresolved. The CDR3 sequence is 11 residues long. V lost 4 bases to trimming and J lost 1 base, with 3 bases between them. Germline V gene sequence: CDR1 SGHRS, CDR2 YFSETQ. CDR3: CASSGSYEQYF. CDR3 nucleotides: TGCGCCAGCAGCGGATCCTACGAGCAGTACTTC.

This clonotype occurred many times. The chain has TRBV11-3 and TRBJ2-1; D could derive from TRBD1 or TRBD2 (6 bases each). V lost 5 bases and J lost 8, with 16 bases in between. The CDR3 extends over 14 amino acids. Germline V gene sequence: CDR1 SGHNT, CDR2 YENEEA. This CDR3 reads CASSPVRGGHEQFF. The CDR3 DNA reads TGTGCCAGCAGCCCGGTGAGAGGGGGGCATGAGCAGTTCTTC.

The table lists this clonotype with many counts. The chain carries TRBV7-2 and TRBJ2-7; 15 nucleotides line up with TRBD2. Germline trimming cut 5 bases from V and 5 bases from J; bases unmatched to any gene: 7. Germline CDR1 is SGHTA and CDR2 is FQGNSA. CDR3 length equals 16 residues. CDR3 DNA: TGTGCCAGCAGCATAGGACTAGCGGGAGGGCCCCACGAGCAGTACTTC. This codes for CASSIGLAGGPHEQYF.

This clonotype was seen repeatedly, ten times or more. The CDR3 loop is CASSESQVNTEAFF. The CDR3 DNA reads as TGCGCCAGCAGCGAATCCCAGGTGAACACTGAAGCTTTCTTT. The V and J genes are TRBV5-1 and TRBJ1-1, with unresolved D. Germline V CDR1 and CDR2: SGHRS, YFSETQ. Trimming took off 4 bases at V and 0 bases at J, with 10 bases between the two ends. The length of the CDR3 is 14 residues.

This clonotype was recorded at least ten times. The CDR3 reads CAISESLGQGRGTQYF. The CDR3 region has the DNA TGTGCCATCAGTGAGTCGTTGGGACAGGGAAGAGGGACCCAGTACTTC. This rearrangement joins TRBV10-3 to TRBJ2-5; 9 nucleotides line up with TRBD1. CDR3 length: 16 residues. Germline loops: CDR1 ENHRY, CDR2 SYGVKD. The ends lost 0 bases at V and 7 bases at J; junction bases unmatched: 9.

This clonotype came up many times. V is TRBV6-1 and J is TRBJ2-7; 7 bases fit TRBD1. The V gene end was trimmed by 3 bases and the J gene end by 2 bases; junction bases not matched to a gene: 4. The length of the CDR3 is 14 residues. CDR1 is MNHNS and CDR2 is SASEGT in the germline V gene. This chain's CDR3 is CASSDRQGTYEQYF. For the CDR3, the DNA is TGTGCCAGCAGTGATCGACAGGGCACCTACGAGCAGTACTTC.

The table lists this clonotype with many counts. The CDR3 loop reads CASSLGGWGGNTIYF. DNA for the CDR3: TGTGCCAGCAGCTTAGGTGGTTGGGGTGGAAACACCATATATTTT. The rearrangement joins TRBV7-2 to TRBJ1-3; D remains unclear. The CDR3 runs to 15 residues. Germline CDR1 and CDR2: SGHTA and FQGNSA. The V end was cut by 1 base, the J end by 3 bases, with 10 bases between.

The table lists this clonotype with many counts. The gene calls are TRBV10-2 and TRBJ2-3; no definite D call. Germline lookup yields CDR1 WSHSY and CDR2 SAAADI. CDR3 size: 15 residues. Trimming removed 2 bases at V and 1 base at J, with 10 bases between. The CDR3 DNA reads TGCGCCAGCAGTGAGCTAGGGTTTGGCACAGATACGCAGTATTTT. This encodes CASSELGFGTDTQYF.

This clonotype has at least ten counts. The chain joins TRBV27 to TRBJ1-1; a weak D match, TRBD1 (5 bases). CDR1 and CDR2 (germline): MNHEY, SMNVEV (reference sequence). Trimming removed 3 bases from V and 8 bases from J, with 19 bases in between. This CDR3 is built from 15 residues. The CDR3 spells CASSLNQGKPGEAFF. CDR3 DNA sequence: TGTGCCAGCAGTTTGAATCAGGGTAAGCCCGGGGAAGCTTTCTTT.

Ten or more counts support this clonotype. J is TRBJ1-1 and V is TRBV10-3; 9 positions agree with TRBD1. V lost 5 bases, J lost 1 base, and 2 bases stayed unmatched. The CDR3 totals 14 residues. From germline, CDR1 is ENHRY and CDR2 SYGVKD. Here the CDR3 DNA reads TGTGCCATCAGTTACAGGGGGCAGAACACTGAAGCTTTCTTT. Protein sequence: CAISYRGQNTEAFF.

This clonotype has a count of ten or more. This chain connects TRBV2 to TRBJ2-5; no definite D call. Looked up from germline, CDR1 is SNHLY and CDR2 is FYNNEI. CDR3 length: 12 amino acids. Trimming removed 6 bases from V and 8 bases from J, with 13 bases in between. CDR3 DNA sequence: TGTGCCAGCAGGGCGTGGGCTGGTACCCAGTACTTC. Residues: CASRAWAGTQYF. The full variable domain, with the rest looked up from reference TRBV2 and TRBJ2-5, is EPEVTQTPSHQVTQMGQEVILRCVPISNHLYFYWYRQILGQKVEFLVSFYNNEISEKSEIFDDQFSVERPDGSNFTLKIRSTKLEDSAMYFCASRAWAGTQYFGPGTRLLVL.

J is TRBJ2-7 and V is TRBV4-1, with D unresolved. V dropped 5 bases and J dropped 7 bases, with 21 bases sitting between them. This CDR3 has 15 residues. Germline CDR1 is MGHRA and CDR2 is YSYEKL. The CDR3 region has the DNA TGCGCCAGCAGCTTGTCAACTCAAAATTCGGGTGAGCAGTACTTC. Its translation: CASSLSTQNSGEQYF.

This clonotype was detected ten times or more. The chain combines TRBV4-1 with TRBJ1-2; D unresolved. Per germline, CDR1 MGHRA and CDR2 YSYEKL. The CDR3 spans 16 residues. The V and J ends lost 2 bases and 2 bases respectively, with 15 bases between them. CDR3 sequence (DNA): TGCGCCAGCAGCCAACTAACACACCGGTCGAACTATGGCTACACCTTC. Encoded protein: CASSQLTHRSNYGYTF.

This sequence joins TRBV27 and TRBJ2-1; the D is unclear. CDR3 length: 14 amino acids. V lost 3 bases and J lost 0, with 6 bases in between. From germline, CDR1 is MNHEY and CDR2 SMNVEV (reference sequence). CDR3 amino acids: CASSFGSSYNEQFF. The DNA of the CDR3 is TGTGCCAGCAGTTTTGGTAGCTCCTACAATGAGCAGTTCTTC.

This clonotype was picked up many times. The chain is built from TRBV20-1 and TRBJ2-1; 8 nucleotides match TRBD2. The CDR3 covers 14 residues. Losses at the gene ends were 5 bases for V and 9 bases for J; bases not matched to a gene: 12. Per germline, CDR1 DFQATT and CDR2 SNEGSKA (reference sequence). The CDR3 sequence: CSADPQRETGEQFF. For the CDR3, the DNA is TGCAGTGCTGACCCCCAGCGGGAGACCGGTGAGCAGTTCTTC.

This clonotype was seen at least ten times. The chain is built from TRBV20-1 and TRBJ2-7; TRBD2 might be the D (5 bases). Germline CDR1 and CDR2: DFQATT and SNEGSKA (reference sequence). The CDR3 covers 13 residues. Trimming removed 3 bases at V and 2 bases at J, with 11 bases between. The chain's CDR3 is CSASLGSTYEQYF. Here the CDR3 DNA reads TGCAGTGCTAGTCTAGGGAGTACCTACGAGCAGTACTTC.

The chain has TRBV6-1 and TRBJ2-1, with 9 nucleotides matching TRBD2. This CDR3 has 16 residues. Germline V gene sequence: CDR1 MNHNS, CDR2 SASEGT. The V gene end was trimmed by 4 bases and the J gene end by 0 bases; junction bases not matched to a gene: 4. The CDR3 sequence is CASSGGSGSSYNEQFF. Here the CDR3 DNA reads TGTGCCAGCAGTGGGGGTAGCGGGAGCTCCTACAATGAGCAGTTCTTC.